This T cell receptor (beta chain) was captured in a study of siplizumab effects on memory and regulatory T cells. Study outcomes and limitations: It seemed that naive T cells were more diverse than memory cells and were major contributors to the alloresponse. Proliferating siplizumab-culture Treg suppressive function went unconfirmed. In roughly 75-97% of proliferating CD4+ or CD8+ clones, a naive or memory phenotype could not be assigned.

The assay was immunoSEQ multiplex PCR, and TCRdb's table has in-frame clones only and misses some. The sample lists tens of thousands of clones, more than 85% seen once, with around 0.3% in the top ten. Note on this clone: No antigen is known for it.

The specimen was naive CD8+ T cells sorted from blood. This clonotype was sampled from a human donor in good health.

This CDR3 reads CASSRGVFEAFF. In DNA, the CDR3 is TGTGCCAGTAGTAGGGGGGTCTTTGAAGCTTTCTTT. The chain joins TRBV19 to TRBJ1-1; weak D call: TRBD1 (5 bases). This CDR3 is built from 12 residues. Trimming cost V 4 bases and J 7 bases, with 10 bases left between them. Germline V gives CDR1 LNHDA, CDR2 SQIVND (reference sequence).